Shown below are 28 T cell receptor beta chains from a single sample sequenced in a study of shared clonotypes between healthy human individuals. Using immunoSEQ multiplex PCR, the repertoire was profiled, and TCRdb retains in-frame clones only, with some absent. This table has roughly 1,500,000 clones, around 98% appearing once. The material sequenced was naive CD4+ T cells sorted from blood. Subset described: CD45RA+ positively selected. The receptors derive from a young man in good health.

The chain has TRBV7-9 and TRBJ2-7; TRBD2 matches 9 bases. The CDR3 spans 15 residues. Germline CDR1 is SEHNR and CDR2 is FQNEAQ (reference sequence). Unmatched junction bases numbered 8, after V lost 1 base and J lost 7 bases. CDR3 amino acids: CASSLVFAGGREQYF. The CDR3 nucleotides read TGTGCCAGCAGCTTAGTGTTCGCGGGAGGGCGTGAGCAGTACTTC.

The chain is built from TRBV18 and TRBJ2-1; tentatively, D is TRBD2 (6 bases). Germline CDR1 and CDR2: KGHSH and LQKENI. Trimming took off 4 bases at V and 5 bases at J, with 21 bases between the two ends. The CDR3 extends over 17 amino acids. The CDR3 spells CASSRRGGASLNNEQFF. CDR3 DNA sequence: TGTGCCAGCTCACGGCGAGGCGGGGCGTCCCTAAACAATGAGCAGTTCTTC.

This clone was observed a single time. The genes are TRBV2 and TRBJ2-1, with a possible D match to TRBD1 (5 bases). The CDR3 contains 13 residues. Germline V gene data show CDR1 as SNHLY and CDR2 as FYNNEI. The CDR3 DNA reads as TGTGCAAGACACGGGCAGGGAACAAATGAGCAGTTCTTC. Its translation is CARHGQGTNEQFF.

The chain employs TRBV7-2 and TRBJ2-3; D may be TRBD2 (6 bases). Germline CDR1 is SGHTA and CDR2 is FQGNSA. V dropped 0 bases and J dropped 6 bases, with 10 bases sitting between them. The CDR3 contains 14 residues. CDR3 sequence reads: CASSLAGGSDTQYF. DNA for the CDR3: TGTGCCAGCAGCTTAGCGGGGGGATCGGATACGCAGTATTTT. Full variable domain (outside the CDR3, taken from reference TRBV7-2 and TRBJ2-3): GAGVSQSPSNKVTEKGKDVELRCDPISGHTALYWYRQSLGQGLEFLIYFQGNSAPDKSGLPSDRFSAERTGGSVSTLTIQRTQQEDSAVYLCASSLAGGSDTQYFGPGTRLTVL.

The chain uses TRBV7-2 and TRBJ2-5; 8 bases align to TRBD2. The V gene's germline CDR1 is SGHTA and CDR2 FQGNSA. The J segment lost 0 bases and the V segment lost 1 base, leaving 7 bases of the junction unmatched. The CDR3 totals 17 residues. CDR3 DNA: TGTGCCAGCAGCTTAGGGTTGGCGCGGGGGGACCAAGAGACCCAGTACTTC. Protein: CASSLGLARGDQETQYF.

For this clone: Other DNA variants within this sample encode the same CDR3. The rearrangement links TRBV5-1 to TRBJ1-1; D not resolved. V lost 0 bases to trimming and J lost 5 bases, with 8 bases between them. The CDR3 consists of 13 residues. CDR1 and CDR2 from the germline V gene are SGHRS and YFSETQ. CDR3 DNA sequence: TGCGCCAGCAGCTTGGAGTTGGGAACTGAAGCTTTCTTT. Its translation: CASSLELGTEAFF.

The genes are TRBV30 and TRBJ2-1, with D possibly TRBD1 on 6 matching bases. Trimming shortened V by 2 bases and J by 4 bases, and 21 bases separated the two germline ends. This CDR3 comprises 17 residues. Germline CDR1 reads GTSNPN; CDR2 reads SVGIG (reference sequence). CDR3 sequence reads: CAWSSPPQGRLYNEQFF. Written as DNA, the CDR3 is TGTGCCTGGAGTAGTCCTCCCCAGGGGCGGTTATACAATGAGCAGTTCTTC.

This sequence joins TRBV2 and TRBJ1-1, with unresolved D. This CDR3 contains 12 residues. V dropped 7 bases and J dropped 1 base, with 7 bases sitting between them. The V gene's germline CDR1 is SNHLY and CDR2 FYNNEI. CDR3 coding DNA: TGTGCCAGCAAGCACAGGAACACTGAAGCTTTCTTT. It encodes CASKHRNTEAFF.

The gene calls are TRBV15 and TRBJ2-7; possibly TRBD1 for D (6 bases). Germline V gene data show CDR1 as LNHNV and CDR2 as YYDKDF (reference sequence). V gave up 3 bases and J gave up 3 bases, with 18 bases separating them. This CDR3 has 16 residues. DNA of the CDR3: TGTGCCACCAGCAGGTCTTCCTTGGGGGCTGGCTACGAGCAGTACTTC. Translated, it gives CATSRSSLGAGYEQYF.

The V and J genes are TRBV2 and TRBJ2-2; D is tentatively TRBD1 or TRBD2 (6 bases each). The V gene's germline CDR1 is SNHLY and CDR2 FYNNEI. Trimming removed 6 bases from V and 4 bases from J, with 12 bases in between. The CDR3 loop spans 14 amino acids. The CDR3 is CASRPGAATGELFF. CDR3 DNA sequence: TGTGCCAGCAGACCGGGGGCGGCCACCGGGGAGCTGTTTTTT.

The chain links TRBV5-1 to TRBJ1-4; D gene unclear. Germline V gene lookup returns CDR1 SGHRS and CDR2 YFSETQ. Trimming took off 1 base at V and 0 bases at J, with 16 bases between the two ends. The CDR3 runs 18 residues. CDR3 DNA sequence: TGCGCCAGCAGCTTGTTCCCGGGCAGAGCTGCAACTAATGAAAAACTGTTTTTT. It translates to CASSLFPGRAATNEKLFF.

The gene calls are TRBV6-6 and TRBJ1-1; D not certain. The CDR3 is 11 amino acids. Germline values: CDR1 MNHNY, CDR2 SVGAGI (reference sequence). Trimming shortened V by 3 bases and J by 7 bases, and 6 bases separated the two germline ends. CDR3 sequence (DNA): TGTGCCAGCAGTTATTTTATTGAAGCTTTCTTT. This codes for CASSYFIEAFF.

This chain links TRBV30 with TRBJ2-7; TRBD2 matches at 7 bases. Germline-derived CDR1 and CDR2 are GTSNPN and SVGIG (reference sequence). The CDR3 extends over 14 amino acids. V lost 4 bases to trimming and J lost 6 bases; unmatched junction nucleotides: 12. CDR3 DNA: TGTGCCTGGACCGTGCCGGGAGGTGGGGCCGAGCAGTACTTC. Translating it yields CAWTVPGGGAEQYF.

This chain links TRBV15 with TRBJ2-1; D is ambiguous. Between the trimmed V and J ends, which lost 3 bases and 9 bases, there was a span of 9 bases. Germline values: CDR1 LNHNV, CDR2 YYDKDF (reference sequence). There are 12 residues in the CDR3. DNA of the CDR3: TGTGCCACCAGCAGGAGAGGTGGTGAGCAGTTCTTC. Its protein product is CATSRRGGEQFF.

CDR3 region: CASRPGQGIPYEQYF. In nucleotides, the CDR3 is TGTGCCAGCAGACCGGGACAGGGGATCCCCTACGAGCAGTACTTC. The V and J genes are TRBV2 and TRBJ2-7; TRBD1 aligns across 10 bases. V was clipped by 6 bases and J by 2 bases; unmatched bases: 7. The length of the CDR3 is 15 residues. Per the germline V gene, CDR1 is SNHLY and CDR2 is FYNNEI.

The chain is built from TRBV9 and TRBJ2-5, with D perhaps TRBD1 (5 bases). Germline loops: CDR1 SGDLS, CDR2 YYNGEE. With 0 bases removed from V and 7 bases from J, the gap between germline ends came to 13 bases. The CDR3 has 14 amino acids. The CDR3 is CASSVGQAQGTQYF. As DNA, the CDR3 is TGTGCCAGCAGCGTAGGTCAGGCGCAGGGGACCCAGTACTTC. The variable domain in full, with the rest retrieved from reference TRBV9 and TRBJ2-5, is DSGVTQTPKHLITATGQRVTLRCSPRSGDLSVYWYQQSLDQGLQFLIQYYNGEERAKGNILERFSAQQFPDLHSELNLSSLELGDSALYFCASSVGQAQGTQYFGPGTRLLVL.

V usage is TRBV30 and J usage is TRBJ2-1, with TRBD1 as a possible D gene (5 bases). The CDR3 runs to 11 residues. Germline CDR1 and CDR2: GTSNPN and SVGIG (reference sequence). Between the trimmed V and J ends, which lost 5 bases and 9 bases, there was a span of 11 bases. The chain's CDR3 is CAWGWGVEQFF. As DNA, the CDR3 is TGTGCCTGGGGGTGGGGCGTTGAGCAGTTCTTC.

The CDR3 DNA reads as TGCGCCAGCAGTGATTGGGCTATTAGTGGAGATACGCAGTATTTT. Encoded protein: CASSDWAISGDTQYF. The chain employs TRBV10-1 and TRBJ2-3; D not certain. Trimming shortened V by 3 bases and J by 5 bases, and 15 bases separated the two germline ends. This CDR3 comprises 15 residues. Per germline, CDR1 WNHNN and CDR2 SYGVQD (reference sequence).

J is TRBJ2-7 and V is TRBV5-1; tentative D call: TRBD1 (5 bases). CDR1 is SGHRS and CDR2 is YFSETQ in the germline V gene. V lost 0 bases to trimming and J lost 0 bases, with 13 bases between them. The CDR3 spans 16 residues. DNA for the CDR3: TGCGCCAGCAGCTTGGGTCCAGGGTTTACCTCCTACGAGCAGTACTTC. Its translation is CASSLGPGFTSYEQYF.

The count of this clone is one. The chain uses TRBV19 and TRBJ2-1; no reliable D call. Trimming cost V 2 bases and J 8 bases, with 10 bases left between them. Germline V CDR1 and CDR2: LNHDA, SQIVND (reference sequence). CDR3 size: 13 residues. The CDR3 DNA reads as TGTGCCAGTAGTATAATGAAGGGCTATGAGCAGTTCTTC. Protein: CASSIMKGYEQFF. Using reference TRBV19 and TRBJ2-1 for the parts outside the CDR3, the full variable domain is DGGITQSPKYLFRKEGQNVTLSCEQNLNHDAMYWYRQDPGQGLRLIYYSQIVNDFQKGDIAEGYSVSREKKESFPLTVTSAQKNPTAFYLCASSIMKGYEQFFGPGTRLTVL.

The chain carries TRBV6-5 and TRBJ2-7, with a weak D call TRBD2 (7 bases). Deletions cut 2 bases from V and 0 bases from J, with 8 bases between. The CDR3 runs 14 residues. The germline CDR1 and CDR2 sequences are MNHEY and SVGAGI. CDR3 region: CASSYGGASYEQYF. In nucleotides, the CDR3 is TGTGCCAGCAGTTACGGGGGGGCCTCCTACGAGCAGTACTTC.

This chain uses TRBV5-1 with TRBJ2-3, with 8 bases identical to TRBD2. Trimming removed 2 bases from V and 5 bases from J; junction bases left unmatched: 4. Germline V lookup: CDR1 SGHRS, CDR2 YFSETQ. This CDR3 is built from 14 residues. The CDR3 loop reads CASSFSGNIDTQYF. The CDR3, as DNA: TGCGCCAGCAGCTTTAGCGGGAATATAGATACGCAGTATTTT. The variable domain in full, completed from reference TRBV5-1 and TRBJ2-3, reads KAGVTQTPRYLIKTRGQQVTLSCSPISGHRSVSWYQQTPGQGLQFLFEYFSETQRNKGNFPGRFSGRQFSNSRSEMNVSTLELGDSALYLCASSFSGNIDTQYFGPGTRLTVL.

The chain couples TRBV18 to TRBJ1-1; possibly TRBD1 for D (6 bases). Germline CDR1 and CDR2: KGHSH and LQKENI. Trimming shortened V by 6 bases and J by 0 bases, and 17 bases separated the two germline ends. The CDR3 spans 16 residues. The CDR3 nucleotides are TGTGCCAGCTCGGACCGGGACATAAAGTTGAACACTGAAGCTTTCTTT. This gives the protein CASSDRDIKLNTEAFF.

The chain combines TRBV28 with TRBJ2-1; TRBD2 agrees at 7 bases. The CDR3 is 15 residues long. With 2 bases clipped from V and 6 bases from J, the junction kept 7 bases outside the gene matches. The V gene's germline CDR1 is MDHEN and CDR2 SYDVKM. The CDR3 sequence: CASSLGGGRINEQFF. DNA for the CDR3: TGTGCCAGCAGTTTAGGCGGCGGGAGAATCAATGAGCAGTTCTTC.

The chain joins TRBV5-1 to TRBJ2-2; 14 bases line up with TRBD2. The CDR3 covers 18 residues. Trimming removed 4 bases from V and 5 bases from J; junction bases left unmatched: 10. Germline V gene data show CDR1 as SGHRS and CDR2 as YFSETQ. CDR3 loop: CASSQGTSGRSGTGELFF. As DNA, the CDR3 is TGCGCCAGCAGCCAAGGGACTAGCGGGAGAAGTGGGACCGGGGAGCTGTTTTTT.

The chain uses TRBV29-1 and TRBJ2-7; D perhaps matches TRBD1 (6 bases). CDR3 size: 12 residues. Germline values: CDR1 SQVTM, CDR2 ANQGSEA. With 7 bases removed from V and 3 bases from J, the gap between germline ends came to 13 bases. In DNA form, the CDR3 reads TGCAGCGGTAGGACAGCAAACTACGAGCAGTACTTC. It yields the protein CSGRTANYEQYF.

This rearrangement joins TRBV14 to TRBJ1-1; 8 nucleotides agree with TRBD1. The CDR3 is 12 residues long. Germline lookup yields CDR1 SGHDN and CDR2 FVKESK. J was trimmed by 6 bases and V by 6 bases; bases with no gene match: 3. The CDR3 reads CASRRQGSEAFF. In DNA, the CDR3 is TGTGCCAGCAGACGACAGGGGTCTGAAGCTTTCTTT.

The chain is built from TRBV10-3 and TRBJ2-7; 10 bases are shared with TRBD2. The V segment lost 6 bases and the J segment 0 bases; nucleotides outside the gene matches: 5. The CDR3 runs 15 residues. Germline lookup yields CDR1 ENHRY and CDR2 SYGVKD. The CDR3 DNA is TGTGCCATCAGAACTAGCGGGAAAAGCTCCTACGAGCAGTACTTC. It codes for CAIRTSGKSSYEQYF.